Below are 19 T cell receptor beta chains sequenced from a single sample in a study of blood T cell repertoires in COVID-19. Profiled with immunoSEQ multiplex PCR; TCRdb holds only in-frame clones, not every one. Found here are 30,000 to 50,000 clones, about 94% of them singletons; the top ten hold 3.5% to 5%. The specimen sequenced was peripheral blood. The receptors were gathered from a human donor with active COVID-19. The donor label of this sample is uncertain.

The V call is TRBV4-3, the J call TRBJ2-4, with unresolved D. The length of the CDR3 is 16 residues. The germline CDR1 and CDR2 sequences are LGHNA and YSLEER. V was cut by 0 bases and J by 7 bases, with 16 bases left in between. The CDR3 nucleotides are TGCGCCAGCAGCCAAGAGTATGACTCTGCGGTGAACATTCAGTACTTC. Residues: CASSQEYDSAVNIQYF.

CDR3 sequence reads: CASSPWGDGNGYTF. The CDR3 coding sequence is TGTGCCAGCTCACCGTGGGGAGACGGTAATGGCTACACCTTC. V usage is TRBV18 and J usage is TRBJ1-2, with D unclear. Trimming stripped 3 bases from V and 6 bases from J, with 14 bases between. CDR1 is KGHSH and CDR2 is LQKENI in the germline V gene. This CDR3 comprises 14 residues.

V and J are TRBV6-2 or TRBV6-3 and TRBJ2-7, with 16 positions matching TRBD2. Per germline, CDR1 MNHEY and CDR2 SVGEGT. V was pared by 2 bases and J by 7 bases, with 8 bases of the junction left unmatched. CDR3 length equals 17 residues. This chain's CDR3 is CASSYGTSGRARWEQYF. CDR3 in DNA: TGTGCCAGCAGTTACGGGACTAGCGGGAGGGCCCGGTGGGAGCAGTACTTC.

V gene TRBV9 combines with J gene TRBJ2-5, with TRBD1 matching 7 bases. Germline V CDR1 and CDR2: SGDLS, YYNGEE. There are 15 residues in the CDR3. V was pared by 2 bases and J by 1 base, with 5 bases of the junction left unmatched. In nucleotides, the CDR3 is TGTGCCAGCAGCGTGACAGGGATCGCCCAAGAGACCCAGTACTTC. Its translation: CASSVTGIAQETQYF. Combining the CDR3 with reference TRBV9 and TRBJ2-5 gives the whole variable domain DSGVTQTPKHLITATGQRVTLRCSPRSGDLSVYWYQQSLDQGLQFLIQYYNGEERAKGNILERFSAQQFPDLHSELNLSSLELGDSALYFCASSVTGIAQETQYFGPGTRLLVL.

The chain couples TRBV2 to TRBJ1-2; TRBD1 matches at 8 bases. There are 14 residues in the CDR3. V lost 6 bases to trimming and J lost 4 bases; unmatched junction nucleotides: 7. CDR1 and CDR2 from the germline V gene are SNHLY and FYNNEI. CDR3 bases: TGTGCCAGCAGCTTAGATACAGGGGGCTATGGCTACACCTTC. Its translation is CASSLDTGGYGYTF.

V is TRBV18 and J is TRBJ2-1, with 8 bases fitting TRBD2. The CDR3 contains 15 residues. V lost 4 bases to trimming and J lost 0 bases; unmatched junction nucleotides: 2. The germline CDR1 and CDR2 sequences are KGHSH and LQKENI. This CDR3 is CASSRGTSSYNEQFF. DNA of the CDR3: TGTGCCAGCTCACGCGGGACTAGCTCCTACAATGAGCAGTTCTTC.

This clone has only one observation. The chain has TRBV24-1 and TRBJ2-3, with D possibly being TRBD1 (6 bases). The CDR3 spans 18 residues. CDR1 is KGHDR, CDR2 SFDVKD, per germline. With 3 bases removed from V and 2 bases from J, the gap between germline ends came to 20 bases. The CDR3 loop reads CATSDVQGWRQATDTQYF. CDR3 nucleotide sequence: TGTGCCACCAGTGATGTCCAGGGGTGGCGGCAAGCCACAGATACGCAGTATTTT.

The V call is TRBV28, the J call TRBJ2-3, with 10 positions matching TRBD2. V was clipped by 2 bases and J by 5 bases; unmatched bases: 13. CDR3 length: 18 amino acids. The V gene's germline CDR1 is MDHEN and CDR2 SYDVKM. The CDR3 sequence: CASSLLRRASGSGDTQYF. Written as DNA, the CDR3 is TGTGCCAGCAGTTTACTCCGGAGGGCTAGCGGGAGTGGAGATACGCAGTATTTT.

In DNA form, the CDR3 reads TGTGCCAGCAGCTTAAGGACTGAAGGGGCCAACGTCCTGACTTTC. It encodes CASSLRTEGANVLTF. V usage is TRBV7-2 and J usage is TRBJ2-6; TRBD2 is a possible D gene (5 bases). Germline assignment: CDR1 SGHTA and CDR2 FQGNSA. This CDR3 comprises 15 residues. V lost 2 bases and J lost 4, with 9 bases in between.

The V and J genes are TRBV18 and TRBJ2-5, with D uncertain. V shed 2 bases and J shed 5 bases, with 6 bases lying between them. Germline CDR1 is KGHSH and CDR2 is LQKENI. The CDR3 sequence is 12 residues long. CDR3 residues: CASSPKEETQYF. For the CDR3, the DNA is TGTGCCAGCTCACCAAAAGAGGAGACCCAGTACTTC.

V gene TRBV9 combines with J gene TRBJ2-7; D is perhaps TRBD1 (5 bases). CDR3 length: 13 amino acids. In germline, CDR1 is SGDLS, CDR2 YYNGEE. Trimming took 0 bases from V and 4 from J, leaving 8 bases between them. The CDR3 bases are TGTGCCAGCAGCGTAGTCGCAGGGTACGAGCAGTACTTC. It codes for CASSVVAGYEQYF.

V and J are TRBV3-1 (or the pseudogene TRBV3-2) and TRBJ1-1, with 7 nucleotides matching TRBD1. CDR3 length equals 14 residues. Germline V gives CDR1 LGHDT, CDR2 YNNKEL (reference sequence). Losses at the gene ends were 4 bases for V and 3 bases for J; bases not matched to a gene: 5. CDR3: CASSLQGLDTEAFF. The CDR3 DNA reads TGTGCCAGCAGCCTACAGGGGTTGGACACTGAAGCTTTCTTT.

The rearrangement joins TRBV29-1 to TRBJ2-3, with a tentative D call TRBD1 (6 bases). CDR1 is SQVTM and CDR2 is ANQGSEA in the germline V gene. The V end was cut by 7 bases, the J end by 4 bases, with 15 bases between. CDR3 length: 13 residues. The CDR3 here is CSARKQGSDTQYF. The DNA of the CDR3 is TGCAGCGCTCGGAAACAGGGTTCAGATACGCAGTATTTT.

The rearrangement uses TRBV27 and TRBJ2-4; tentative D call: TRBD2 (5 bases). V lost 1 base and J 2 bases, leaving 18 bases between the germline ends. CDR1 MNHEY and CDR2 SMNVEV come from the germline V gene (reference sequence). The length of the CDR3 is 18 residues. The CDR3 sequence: CASSLYPLGSDSKNIQYF. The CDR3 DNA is TGTGCCAGCAGTTTATATCCCTTGGGGAGCGACTCCAAAAACATTCAGTACTTC.

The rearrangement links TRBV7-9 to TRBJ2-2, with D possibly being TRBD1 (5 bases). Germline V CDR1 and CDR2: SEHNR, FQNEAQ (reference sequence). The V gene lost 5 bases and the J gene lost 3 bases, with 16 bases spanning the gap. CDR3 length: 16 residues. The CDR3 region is CASSHLLGEYTGELFF. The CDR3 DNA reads TGTGCCAGCAGCCATCTTCTAGGGGAATACACCGGGGAGCTGTTTTTT.

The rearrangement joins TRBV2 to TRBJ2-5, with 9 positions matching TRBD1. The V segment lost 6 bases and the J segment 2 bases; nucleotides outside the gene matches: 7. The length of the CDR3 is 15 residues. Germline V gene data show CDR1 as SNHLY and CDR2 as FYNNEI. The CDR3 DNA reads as TGTGCCAGCAGATTCGACAGGGGGAATCAAGAGACCCAGTACTTC. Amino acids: CASRFDRGNQETQYF.

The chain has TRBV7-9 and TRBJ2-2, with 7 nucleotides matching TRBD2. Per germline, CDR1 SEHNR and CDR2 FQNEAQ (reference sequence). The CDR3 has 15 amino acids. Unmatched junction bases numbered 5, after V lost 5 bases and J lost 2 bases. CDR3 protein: CASSRTSVNTGELFF. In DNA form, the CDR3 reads TGTGCCAGCAGCCGAACTAGCGTAAACACCGGGGAGCTGTTTTTT.

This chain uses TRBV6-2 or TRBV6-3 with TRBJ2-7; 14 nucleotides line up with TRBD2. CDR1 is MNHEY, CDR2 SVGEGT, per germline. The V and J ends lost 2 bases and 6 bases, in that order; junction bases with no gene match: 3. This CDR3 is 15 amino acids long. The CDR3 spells CASSYRGLAGGEQYF. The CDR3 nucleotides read TGTGCCAGCAGTTACCGAGGACTAGCGGGGGGCGAGCAGTACTTC.

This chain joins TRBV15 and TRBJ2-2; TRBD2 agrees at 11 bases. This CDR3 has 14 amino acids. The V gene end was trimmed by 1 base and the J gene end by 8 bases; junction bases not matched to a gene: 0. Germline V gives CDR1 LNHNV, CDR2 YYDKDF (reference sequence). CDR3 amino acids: CATSRGLAGGELFF. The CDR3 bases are TGTGCCACCAGCAGAGGACTAGCGGGAGGGGAGCTGTTTTTT.